One and the same sample provided the 24 T cell receptor beta chains below, sequenced in a study of PD-1 blockade in classical Hodgkin lymphoma. Sequenced by immunoSEQ multiplex PCR; TCRdb stores in-frame clones only, minus some. The sample includes about 98,000 clones, over 85% of them seen just once. Each of the patients experienced relapse following autologous stem cell transplantation, and their brentuximab vedotin exposure differed. The input for sequencing was peripheral blood mononuclear cells (PBMCs), taken at baseline. The receptor source for this set is a human donor with classical Hodgkin lymphoma.

This clone showed up just once. J is TRBJ2-2 and V is TRBV5-1; the match to TRBD2 covers 12 bases. V was pared by 2 bases and J by 1 base, with 6 bases of the junction left unmatched. In germline, CDR1 is SGHRS, CDR2 YFSETQ. The CDR3 extends over 18 amino acids. In nucleotides, the CDR3 is TGCGCCAGCAGCTTCCTAGCGGGAGGGCCAGGGAACACCGGGGAGCTGTTTTTT. Translation gives CASSFLAGGPGNTGELFF. The whole variable domain, filled in from reference TRBV5-1 and TRBJ2-2, reads KAGVTQTPRYLIKTRGQQVTLSCSPISGHRSVSWYQQTPGQGLQFLFEYFSETQRNKGNFPGRFSGRQFSNSRSEMNVSTLELGDSALYLCASSFLAGGPGNTGELFFGEGSRLTVL.

The CDR3 here is CASIKLGSYNEQFF. CDR3 nucleotides: TGTGCCAGCATTAAGTTGGGATCCTACAATGAGCAGTTCTTC. The chain has TRBV28 and TRBJ2-1, with D uncertain. Germline CDR1 and CDR2: MDHEN and SYDVKM. This CDR3 spans 14 amino acids. The ends were cut back, 7 bases at V and 1 base at J, with 11 bases in the middle.

V and J are TRBV19 and TRBJ1-1; possibly TRBD1 for D (5 bases). V was shortened by 7 bases and J by 0 bases, with 12 bases between the two germline ends. The CDR3 totals 14 residues. CDR1 is LNHDA, CDR2 SQIVND, per germline (reference sequence). CDR3 in DNA: TGTGCCAGTACGGGACGGCTGATGAACACTGAAGCTTTCTTT. Translation: CASTGRLMNTEAFF.

This clone was detected once. This sequence joins TRBV19 and TRBJ2-7; 11 bases line up with TRBD1. This CDR3 spans 14 amino acids. J lost 6 bases, V lost 6 bases, and 7 bases had no gene match. In germline, CDR1 is LNHDA, CDR2 SQIVND (reference sequence). In nucleotides, the CDR3 is TGTGCCAGTAGCCGGACAGGGGGCATTATCGAGCAGTACTTC. This codes for CASSRTGGIIEQYF.

The chain joins TRBV7-4 to TRBJ2-5, with D maybe TRBD2 (5 bases). The V gene's germline CDR1 is SGHVT and CDR2 SQSDAQ. The CDR3 spans 15 residues. V lost 7 bases and J 5 bases, leaving 20 bases between the germline ends. The CDR3 region is CASMVSGCKLETQYF. In DNA, the CDR3 is TGTGCCAGCATGGTGAGCGGATGCAAATTGGAGACCCAGTACTTC.

The table lists this clone with a few counts. V usage is TRBV5-1 and J usage is TRBJ1-1; D may be TRBD1 (6 bases). Deletions cut 0 bases from V and 2 bases from J, with 17 bases between. Per the germline V gene, CDR1 is SGHRS and CDR2 is YFSETQ. The CDR3 loop spans 17 amino acids. This CDR3 reads CASSLVSGGELNTEAFF. CDR3 DNA: TGCGCCAGCAGCTTGGTTTCGGGGGGCGAGTTAAACACTGAAGCTTTCTTT.

J is TRBJ2-1 and V is TRBV5-1, with D perhaps matching TRBD1 (6 bases). The germline gives CDR1 SGHRS, CDR2 YFSETQ. Trimming removed 4 bases at V and 2 bases at J, with 19 bases between. This CDR3 has 17 residues. This CDR3 is CASSPQGWEKPYNEQFF. Here the CDR3 DNA reads TGCGCCAGCAGCCCCCAGGGGTGGGAGAAACCCTACAATGAGCAGTTCTTC.

In its sample, this clone was seen a few times. The chain combines TRBV4-2 with TRBJ1-5; 8 bases agree with TRBD1. The CDR3 contains 15 residues. V lost 4 bases, J lost 6 bases, and 8 bases stayed unmatched. The germline V gene has CDR1 LGHNA and CDR2 YNFKEQ. The CDR3 protein is CASSRLDRGSQPQHF. CDR3 DNA sequence: TGTGCCAGCAGCCGACTCGACAGGGGAAGTCAGCCCCAGCATTTT.

This clone was seen only a few times. The V gene is TRBV19, the J gene TRBJ2-7; TRBD2 might be the D (6 bases). V lost 3 bases and J lost 2, with 14 bases in between. Looked up from germline, CDR1 is LNHDA and CDR2 is SQIVND (reference sequence). This CDR3 comprises 15 residues. CDR3: CASSIPRAGTYEQYF. The CDR3 nucleotides read TGTGCCAGTAGTATTCCGCGAGCGGGCACCTACGAGCAGTACTTC. Full variable domain (remainder filled in from reference TRBV19 and TRBJ2-7): DGGITQSPKYLFRKEGQNVTLSCEQNLNHDAMYWYRQDPGQGLRLIYYSQIVNDFQKGDIAEGYSVSREKKESFPLTVTSAQKNPTAFYLCASSIPRAGTYEQYFGPGTRLTVT.

This clone was seen more than once but under ten times. The rearrangement links TRBV4-2 to TRBJ1-5; D perhaps matches TRBD1 (5 bases). Germline CDR1 reads LGHNA; CDR2 reads YNFKEQ. There are 14 residues in the CDR3. V was pared by 4 bases and J by 4 bases, with 11 bases between. In DNA form, the CDR3 reads TGTGCCAGCAGCCTTACCGACAGAAATCAGCCCCAGCATTTT. Amino acid sequence: CASSLTDRNQPQHF.

This chain links TRBV6-5 with TRBJ2-1, with a possible D match to TRBD2 (6 bases). V lost 0 bases and J 8 bases, leaving 11 bases between the germline ends. CDR1 is MNHEY, CDR2 SVGAGI, per germline. The CDR3 loop spans 14 amino acids. In DNA, the CDR3 is TGTGCCAGCAGTTACTCGAGGAGGGAGCATGAGCAGTTCTTC. It is translated as CASSYSRREHEQFF.

The V gene is TRBV7-6, the J gene TRBJ2-7, with 14 bases fitting TRBD2. V dropped 1 base and J dropped 6; count of bases not matched to a gene: 2. The CDR3 has 15 amino acids. Germline V CDR1 and CDR2: SGHVS, FNYEAQ. CDR3 nucleotide sequence: TGTGCCAGCAGCTTAGAGGGACTAGCGGGAGTCGAGCAGTACTTC. Its protein product is CASSLEGLAGVEQYF.

The rearrangement joins TRBV30 to TRBJ2-7; D gene unclear. The CDR3 extends over 14 amino acids. Germline assignment: CDR1 GTSNPN and CDR2 SVGIG (reference sequence). V lost 0 bases to trimming and J lost 3 bases, with 12 bases between them. The CDR3: CAWSVGGIGYEQYF. The CDR3 DNA follows: TGTGCCTGGAGTGTTGGTGGTATAGGCTACGAGCAGTACTTC.

V and J are TRBV28 and TRBJ2-7, with 9 bases lining up with TRBD1. Trimming cost V 7 bases and J 5 bases; bases outside gene matches: 15. The CDR3 is made up of 16 amino acids. Germline V lookup: CDR1 MDHEN, CDR2 SYDVKM. CDR3 loop: CASIPLDRDRDHEQYF. CDR3 DNA: TGTGCCAGCATCCCCCTGGACCGGGACAGGGACCACGAGCAGTACTTC.

The chain employs TRBV9 and TRBJ2-1; TRBD2 agrees at 14 bases. There are 16 residues in the CDR3. V dropped 2 bases and J dropped 7; count of bases not matched to a gene: 5. Germline CDR1 reads SGDLS; CDR2 reads YYNGEE. As DNA, the CDR3 is TGTGCCAGCAGCGTCGACGGGACTAGCGGGAGTAATGAGCAGTTCTTC. It specifies CASSVDGTSGSNEQFF.

This chain links TRBV2 with TRBJ2-3; 9 nucleotides align to TRBD1. The CDR3 spans 22 residues. The J segment lost 3 bases and the V segment lost 2 bases, leaving 24 bases of the junction unmatched. CDR1 is SNHLY and CDR2 is FYNNEI in the germline V gene. CDR3 sequence: CASSESGQGPERIQKGTDTQYF. The CDR3 DNA follows: TGTGCCAGCAGTGAAAGTGGACAGGGGCCGGAACGAATACAAAAAGGAACAGATACGCAGTATTTT.

V usage is TRBV2 and J usage is TRBJ2-2, with 10 bases lining up with TRBD1. Germline V gene sequence: CDR1 SNHLY, CDR2 FYNNEI. The CDR3 totals 15 residues. The junction had 4 bases not matched to a gene; V was cut back by 6 bases and J by 3 bases. The CDR3 nucleotides read TGTGCCAGCAGCCGACAGGGGGCGGACACCGGGGAGCTGTTTTTT. The encoded protein is CASSRQGADTGELFF.

This chain connects TRBV27 to TRBJ2-3, with D perhaps matching TRBD1 (5 bases). In germline, CDR1 is MNHEY, CDR2 SMNVEV (reference sequence). The V end was cut by 3 bases, the J end by 0 bases, with 10 bases between. This CDR3 spans 15 amino acids. CDR3 nucleotides: TGTGCCAGCAGTTTTAGCAGGGCAAGCACAGATACGCAGTATTTT. It specifies CASSFSRASTDTQYF.

The V and J genes are TRBV25-1 and TRBJ1-2; the D is unclear. Trimming took 1 base from V and 7 from J, leaving 13 bases between them. Per germline, CDR1 MGHDK and CDR2 SYGVNS. The CDR3 spans 14 residues. The CDR3 region has the DNA TGTGCCAGCAGTGAATCTGTGGACGTTCCTGGCTACACCTTC. Residues: CASSESVDVPGYTF.

The CDR3 nucleotides read TGTGCCAGCAGCGACGGACTAGCGGGACCATCCTCCTACGAGCAGTACTTC. This codes for CASSDGLAGPSSYEQYF. V gene TRBV28 combines with J gene TRBJ2-7, with TRBD2 identical over 12 bases. The ends lost 6 bases at V and 0 bases at J; junction bases unmatched: 9. This CDR3 region has 17 residues. Germline V gene data show CDR1 as MDHEN and CDR2 as SYDVKM.

This clone was seen just once. This CDR3 reads CAWSWTGTKGKAFF. The CDR3 nucleotides read TGTGCCTGGAGTTGGACAGGGACAAAGGGGAAAGCTTTCTTT. V is TRBV30 and J is TRBJ1-1, with 8 bases identical to TRBD1. Trimming at V came to 2 bases and at J to 9 bases, leaving 11 bases not matched to a gene. Germline loops: CDR1 GTSNPN, CDR2 SVGIG (reference sequence). The CDR3 length is 14 residues.

J is TRBJ1-1 and V is TRBV7-8, with D possibly being TRBD1 (5 bases). The CDR3 totals 14 residues. Trimming removed 1 base from V and 7 bases from J, with 13 bases in between. Germline assignment: CDR1 SGHVS and CDR2 FQNEAQ. The CDR3 is CASSLGIGGGEAFF. The CDR3 bases are TGTGCCAGCAGCTTAGGGATCGGTGGGGGTGAAGCTTTCTTT.

The chain has TRBV18 and TRBJ2-6, with 9 positions matching TRBD1. Germline V gives CDR1 KGHSH, CDR2 LQKENI. The CDR3 is 18 residues long. The V gene end was trimmed by 3 bases and the J gene end by 4 bases; junction bases not matched to a gene: 10. CDR3 DNA sequence: TGTGCCAGCTCACCCTGGACAGGGGCGGCGGACGGGGCCAACGTCCTGACTTTC. This codes for CASSPWTGAADGANVLTF.

This clone was detected a few times. The chain employs TRBV5-1 and TRBJ2-2; 7 bases are shared with TRBD1. The CDR3 length is 17 residues. Trimming at V came to 4 bases and at J to 4 bases, leaving 13 bases not matched to a gene. Germline V gene sequence: CDR1 SGHRS, CDR2 YFSETQ. In DNA, the CDR3 is TGCGCCAGCAGCCAATCGATGGACAGGTCCGTCACCGGGGAGCTGTTTTTT. As protein: CASSQSMDRSVTGELFF.